Listed here are 28 T cell receptor beta chains from one sample, sequenced in a study of cytomegalovirus exposure and HLA in healthy donors. PCR primers comprised 60 Vbeta and 13 Jbeta primers. This table comes from immunoSEQ multiplex PCR, and its TCRdb copy is limited to in-frame clones, with some not included. The data show roughly 100,000 clones, more than 65% seen once. The specimen was PBMCs. The receptor source for this set is a woman under 30 in good health and CMV-seropositive.

This clone was seen a few times. The chain combines TRBV6-5 with TRBJ2-1, with 9 bases aligning to TRBD2. This CDR3 is built from 15 residues. The V and J ends lost 4 bases and 1 base, in that order; junction bases with no gene match: 2. The germline CDR1 and CDR2 sequences are MNHEY and SVGAGI. The CDR3 nucleotides are TGTGCCAGCAGTTTAGCGGGAGTATCCTACAATGAGCAGTTCTTC. Translating gives CASSLAGVSYNEQFF.

The chain links TRBV7-2 to TRBJ2-7, with 7 positions matching TRBD1. The CDR3 covers 14 residues. Germline V gene data show CDR1 as SGHTA and CDR2 as FQGNSA. J gave up 4 bases and V 4 bases, and 7 bases lay outside the gene matches. The CDR3, as DNA: TGTGCCAGCAGCTCAATAGGGACAGAATACGAGCAGTACTTC. It specifies CASSSIGTEYEQYF.

This chain uses TRBV4-3 with TRBJ1-1, with TRBD1 matching 9 bases. Trimming cost V 0 bases and J 3 bases; bases outside gene matches: 8. The CDR3 is 17 amino acids. Germline V CDR1 and CDR2: LGHNA, YSLEER. The DNA of the CDR3 is TGCGCCAGCAGCCAAGAGAGAGGAGGGACAGGGTACACTGAAGCTTTCTTT. This gives the protein CASSQERGGTGYTEAFF.

This clone was seen only once. The rearrangement joins TRBV28 to TRBJ2-7; 8 nucleotides match TRBD2. V trimming: 11 bases; J trimming: 2 bases; junction bases outside the gene matches: 8. The V gene's germline CDR1 is MDHEN and CDR2 SYDVKM. The CDR3 sequence is 13 residues long. The CDR3 here is CAAAGGPPYEQYF. The CDR3, as DNA: TGTGCCGCCGCGGGAGGCCCTCCCTACGAGCAGTACTTC.

This clone was counted a few times. The V and J genes are TRBV2 and TRBJ2-1; 16 bases are shared with TRBD2. V lost 7 bases and J lost 15; bases outside the gene matches: 6. There are 13 residues in the CDR3. CDR1 and CDR2 from the germline V gene are SNHLY and FYNNEI. CDR3 sequence (DNA): TGTGCCAGCATTGGGACTAGCGGGGGGGGTCTGTTCTTC. Translation gives CASIGTSGGGLFF.

The chain links TRBV7-2 to TRBJ1-2; D gene uncertain. V dropped 7 bases and J dropped 4 bases, with 13 bases sitting between them. Per the germline V gene, CDR1 is SGHTA and CDR2 is FQGNSA. This CDR3 comprises 13 residues. CDR3 in amino acids: CASTTGIGYGYTF. The DNA for the CDR3 is TGTGCCAGCACCACGGGTATTGGCTATGGCTACACCTTC. The whole variable domain, filled in from reference TRBV7-2 and TRBJ1-2, reads GAGVSQSPSNKVTEKGKDVELRCDPISGHTALYWYRQSLGQGLEFLIYFQGNSAPDKSGLPSDRFSAERTGGSVSTLTIQRTQQEDSAVYLCASTTGIGYGYTFGSGTRLTVV.

This chain uses TRBV4-3 with TRBJ2-3; 7 nucleotides line up with TRBD2. This CDR3 contains 15 residues. CDR1 LGHNA and CDR2 YSLEER come from the germline V gene. Germline trimming cut 4 bases from V and 5 bases from J; bases unmatched to any gene: 9. CDR3 sequence reads: CASSPHSGGRDTQYF. DNA of the CDR3: TGCGCCAGCAGCCCTCATTCCGGCGGGAGAGATACGCAGTATTTT.

The chain has TRBV5-1 and TRBJ2-7; D perhaps matches TRBD1 (6 bases). Trimming left V 4 bases short and J 3 bases short, with 14 bases between. Germline V gene sequence: CDR1 SGHRS, CDR2 YFSETQ. CDR3 length: 14 amino acids. CDR3 sequence (DNA): TGCGCCAGCAGCACCGGACAGACGTTCTACGAGCAGTACTTC. Its translation is CASSTGQTFYEQYF.

The CDR3 here is CASSLKGGLGAEAFF. DNA of the CDR3: TGTGCCAGCAGCTTAAAGGGCGGGCTTGGCGCTGAAGCTTTCTTT. The V gene is TRBV7-3, the J gene TRBJ1-1, with D unresolved. Trimming took off 1 base at V and 6 bases at J, with 15 bases between the two ends. The CDR3 loop spans 15 amino acids. CDR1 SGHTA and CDR2 FQGTGA come from the germline V gene.

The chain uses TRBV9 and TRBJ2-7; D might be TRBD2 (5 bases). The CDR3 length is 14 residues. Trimming pared 1 base from V and 5 bases from J, leaving 13 bases between. Per the germline V gene, CDR1 is SGDLS and CDR2 is YYNGEE. CDR3: CASSVRTDNHEQYF. The CDR3 DNA reads TGTGCCAGCAGCGTACGGACTGACAACCACGAGCAGTACTTC.

The CDR3 region has the DNA TGTGCCAGCAGTATCCCTCTGTTGCGTCTCCAGCATTTT. It yields the protein CASSIPLLRLQHF. The chain couples TRBV28 to TRBJ1-5, with D uncertain. V lost 5 bases and J lost 12, with 17 bases in between. Germline values: CDR1 MDHEN, CDR2 SYDVKM. The CDR3 contains 13 residues.

The rearrangement links TRBV6-1 to TRBJ1-2; 7 bases match TRBD1. The CDR3 totals 13 residues. Germline V gives CDR1 MNHNS, CDR2 SASEGT. The J segment lost 4 bases and the V segment lost 6 bases, leaving 5 bases of the junction unmatched. CDR3: CASRPTGPYGYTF. CDR3 bases: TGTGCCAGCAGGCCGACAGGGCCCTATGGCTACACCTTC.

The chain combines TRBV28 with TRBJ2-2, with a tentative D call TRBD1 (6 bases). Trimming pared 10 bases from V and 5 bases from J, leaving 17 bases between. The CDR3 loop spans 14 amino acids. Germline V gives CDR1 MDHEN, CDR2 SYDVKM. The CDR3 sequence: CATLYRVGTGELFF. CDR3 sequence (DNA): TGTGCCACCCTGTACAGGGTTGGGACCGGGGAGCTGTTTTTT.

The chain uses TRBV5-5 and TRBJ1-1; D call uncertain. The length of the CDR3 is 14 residues. V lost 2 bases, J lost 3 bases, and 11 bases lay in between. CDR1 is SGHKS, CDR2 YYEKEE, per germline (reference sequence). Here the CDR3 reads CASSFWEGDTEAFF. DNA for the CDR3: TGTGCCAGCAGCTTCTGGGAGGGTGACACTGAAGCTTTCTTT. The full variable domain, in which reference TRBV5-5 and TRBJ1-1 provide the parts outside the CDR3, is DAGVTQSPTHLIKTRGQQVTLRCSPISGHKSVSWYQQVLGQGPQFIFQYYEKEERGRGNFPDRFSARQFPNYSSELNVNALLLGDSALYLCASSFWEGDTEAFFGQGTRLTVV.

Here the CDR3 DNA reads TGTGCCAGCTCACCCAGCGGGAGTGGGTACGAGCAGTACTTC. Encoded protein: CASSPSGSGYEQYF. This chain connects TRBV18 to TRBJ2-7; 8 nucleotides align to TRBD2. Trimming took 3 bases from V and 4 from J; bases not matched to a gene: 5. Looked up from germline, CDR1 is KGHSH and CDR2 is LQKENI. The CDR3 contains 14 residues.

The V gene is TRBV2, the J gene TRBJ1-5; 8 bases are a match to TRBD1. V was clipped by 4 bases and J by 5 bases; unmatched bases: 13. This CDR3 is built from 17 residues. Germline V gives CDR1 SNHLY, CDR2 FYNNEI. The CDR3 is CASSVPIQGVIDQPQHF. The CDR3 DNA reads TGTGCCAGCAGTGTACCAATACAGGGGGTTATCGATCAGCCCCAGCATTTT.

V usage is TRBV4-3 and J usage is TRBJ2-1; 9 bases fit TRBD2. After removal of 4 bases from V and 7 bases from J, the junction contained 14 bases not matched to a gene. Germline V gene lookup returns CDR1 LGHNA and CDR2 YSLEER. CDR3 size: 17 residues. CDR3 nucleotides: TGCGCCAGCAGCCGCCAATCCCGCGGGAGGGCCGGAAATGAGCAGTTCTTC. This gives the protein CASSRQSRGRAGNEQFF.

This chain connects TRBV7-6 to TRBJ2-6; D is ambiguous. In germline, CDR1 is SGHVS, CDR2 FNYEAQ. The V end lost 3 bases, the J end lost 0 bases, and 6 bases lay between the germline ends. The CDR3 runs 15 residues. The CDR3 DNA reads as TGTGCCAGCAGCTTTGGCCCCTCTGGGGCCAACGTCCTGACTTTC. It codes for CASSFGPSGANVLTF.

The gene calls are TRBV9 and TRBJ1-1; D may be TRBD1 (5 bases). Germline assignment: CDR1 SGDLS and CDR2 YYNGEE. The CDR3 loop spans 12 amino acids. V gave up 3 bases and J gave up 10 bases, with 13 bases separating them. CDR3 protein: CASSAAQGLAFF. For the CDR3, the DNA is TGTGCCAGCAGCGCCGCCCAGGGTTTAGCTTTCTTT.

The gene calls are TRBV7-9 and TRBJ1-2; 7 nucleotides line up with TRBD1. The V segment lost 6 bases and the J segment 6 bases; nucleotides outside the gene matches: 7. The CDR3 has 13 residues. CDR1 is SEHNR and CDR2 is FQNEAQ in the germline V gene (reference sequence). This CDR3 is CASRRQGSDGYTF. For the CDR3, the DNA is TGTGCCAGCAGGAGACAGGGTTCAGATGGCTACACCTTC. The full variable domain, in which reference TRBV7-9 and TRBJ1-2 provide the parts outside the CDR3, is DTGVSQNPRHKITKRGQNVTFRCDPISEHNRLYWYRQTLGQGPEFLTYFQNEAQLEKSRLLSDRFSAERPKGSFSTLEIQRTEQGDSAMYLCASRRQGSDGYTFGSGTRLTVV.

This clone was observed a handful of times. The rearrangement joins TRBV6-1 to TRBJ2-7; the D is unclear. Germline V gene sequence: CDR1 MNHNS, CDR2 SASEGT. V was cut by 4 bases and J by 7 bases, with 14 bases left in between. The CDR3 is 13 amino acids. The CDR3 protein is CASSVRFPREQYF. The CDR3 DNA follows: TGTGCCAGCAGTGTTCGATTTCCTAGGGAGCAGTACTTC.

The chain is built from TRBV2 and TRBJ1-1, with 7 nucleotides matching TRBD1. The CDR3 runs 15 residues. With 5 bases clipped from V and 2 bases from J, the junction kept 8 bases outside the gene matches. The V gene's germline CDR1 is SNHLY and CDR2 FYNNEI. The CDR3, as DNA: TGTGCCAGCAGTTCCGACACAGGGGCTAACACTGAAGCTTTCTTT. Translated: CASSSDTGANTEAFF. The full variable domain, with the rest looked up from reference TRBV2 and TRBJ1-1, is EPEVTQTPSHQVTQMGQEVILRCVPISNHLYFYWYRQILGQKVEFLVSFYNNEISEKSEIFDDQFSVERPDGSNFTLKIRSTKLEDSAMYFCASSSDTGANTEAFFGQGTRLTVV.

The chain employs TRBV5-1 and TRBJ2-1, with TRBD1 matching over 8 bases. The CDR3 is made up of 15 amino acids. Germline-derived CDR1 and CDR2 are SGHRS and YFSETQ. The ends lost 7 bases at V and 3 bases at J; junction bases unmatched: 9. The CDR3 spells CASGTGTGGYNEQFF. The CDR3 nucleotides are TGCGCCAGCGGGACCGGGACAGGTGGCTACAATGAGCAGTTCTTC.

Concerning this clone itself: At one end the junction does not follow the germline gene, possibly because of a read error. V and J are TRBV19 and TRBJ2-7, with TRBD2 identical over 8 bases. CDR1 LNHDA and CDR2 SQIVND come from the germline V gene (reference sequence). This CDR3 contains 17 residues. CDR3 sequence reads: CASSEYSSGIHSDEQYF. The DNA for the CDR3 is TGTGCCAGTAGTGAGTATAGTAGCGGGATTCACTCCGACGAGCAGTACTTC.

The chain couples TRBV19 to TRBJ2-5; 8 nucleotides agree with TRBD1. Germline CDR1 and CDR2: LNHDA and SQIVND (reference sequence). The CDR3 is 14 residues long. After removal of 8 bases from V and 5 bases from J, the junction contained 10 bases not matched to a gene. The CDR3 nucleotides are TGTGCCAGTCAAGGTTGGCAGGGGGCCGAGACCCAGTACTTC. Encoded protein: CASQGWQGAETQYF.

The rearrangement joins TRBV27 to TRBJ1-2, with D possibly being TRBD1 (5 bases). The CDR3 loop spans 13 amino acids. Per the germline V gene, CDR1 is MNHEY and CDR2 is SMNVEV (reference sequence). V gave up 3 bases and J gave up 3 bases, with 8 bases separating them. Here the CDR3 reads CASSFGRDYGYTF. The CDR3, as DNA: TGTGCCAGCAGTTTTGGCAGGGACTATGGCTACACCTTC.

This chain uses TRBV27 with TRBJ1-1, with D perhaps matching TRBD1 (5 bases). The CDR3 loop spans 14 amino acids. The germline V gene encodes CDR1 MNHEY and CDR2 SMNVEV (reference sequence). The V gene lost 6 bases and the J gene lost 1 base, with 12 bases spanning the gap. The CDR3 DNA reads as TGTGCCAGCAGCCGCGGGACGGCGAACACTGAAGCTTTCTTT. It codes for CASSRGTANTEAFF.

V usage is TRBV5-1 and J usage is TRBJ1-3; D may be TRBD1 (6 bases). Germline V gives CDR1 SGHRS, CDR2 YFSETQ. The CDR3 spans 15 residues. The V end lost 5 bases, the J end lost 2 bases, and 14 bases lay between the germline ends. In nucleotides, the CDR3 is TGCGCCAGCAGACAACAGGGTGCGGCTGGAAACACCATATATTTT. This codes for CASRQQGAAGNTIYF.